This entry lists 22 T cell receptor beta chains sequenced from one sample in a study of shared clonotypes between healthy human individuals (TCRdb year 2020). Receptor libraries were prepared by the immunoSEQ multiplex PCR assay. TCRdb took over this immuneACCESS table, retaining in-frame rearrangements with V and J assigned. Such tables are incomplete; in checked studies, under half of the missing clones stem from an unresolved V gene, and the remainder is unexplained. The sample data list roughly 2,300,000 clones, and around 92% of these were observed just once. Of the sample, around 0.4% is held by the ten largest clones. Sequences were obtained from naive CD4+ T cells from PBMCs. Explained via the paper, the cell subset or site label denotes: CD45RA+ positively selected. The receptors derive from a man younger than 35 in good health. Some clones in this sample may be carry-over from other donors' samples.

The genes are TRBV18 and TRBJ1-2, with D uncertain. V was shortened by 3 bases and J by 5 bases, with 16 bases between the two germline ends. The CDR3 is 15 residues long. Looked up from germline, CDR1 is KGHSH and CDR2 is LQKENI. CDR3 sequence (DNA): TGTGCCAGCTCACCGTCTTTCGGTGGGATATATGGCTACACCTTC. It codes for CASSPSFGGIYGYTF.

The chain uses TRBV7-3 and TRBJ2-1; weak D call: TRBD1 (5 bases). The CDR3 is 13 residues long. The V gene lost 1 base and the J gene lost 9 bases, with 10 bases spanning the gap. Germline values: CDR1 SGHTA, CDR2 FQGTGA. The CDR3 region has the DNA TGTGCCAGCAGCTTAAACAGGCTCGGTGAGCAGTTCTTC. It codes for CASSLNRLGEQFF.

This chain uses TRBV9 with TRBJ2-4, with TRBD1 matching 7 bases. The V segment lost 3 bases and the J segment 9 bases; nucleotides outside the gene matches: 6. CDR3 size: 13 residues. Germline lookup yields CDR1 SGDLS and CDR2 YYNGEE. The CDR3 DNA reads as TGTGCCAGCAGCGAACGGGACAGAACCATTCAGTACTTC. It encodes CASSERDRTIQYF. The variable domain in full, with the rest retrieved from reference TRBV9 and TRBJ2-4, is DSGVTQTPKHLITATGQRVTLRCSPRSGDLSVYWYQQSLDQGLQFLIQYYNGEERAKGNILERFSAQQFPDLHSELNLSSLELGDSALYFCASSERDRTIQYFGAGTRLSVL.

This clone has a single count. The V gene is TRBV7-3, the J gene TRBJ2-7; 11 bases agree with TRBD2. V was clipped by 2 bases and J by 3 bases; unmatched bases: 3. Germline lookup yields CDR1 SGHTA and CDR2 FQGTGA. There are 15 residues in the CDR3. The CDR3 region has the DNA TGTGCCAGCAGCTTATTGGGGACTAGCGGCTACGAGCAGTACTTC. Translated: CASSLLGTSGYEQYF.

CDR3 coding DNA: TGTGCCTGGAGTGTACGATTAAGCTACGAGCAGTACTTC. Protein sequence: CAWSVRLSYEQYF. The chain joins TRBV30 to TRBJ2-7; D is unclear. CDR3 length equals 13 residues. Trimming stripped 0 bases from V and 3 bases from J, with 9 bases between. Germline V gene data show CDR1 as GTSNPN and CDR2 as SVGIG (reference sequence).

The chain links TRBV29-1 to TRBJ2-2; 9 nucleotides line up with TRBD2. Germline V lookup: CDR1 SQVTM, CDR2 ANQGSEA. The V and J ends lost 6 bases and 0 bases, in that order; junction bases with no gene match: 5. The CDR3 is 15 amino acids. DNA for the CDR3: TGCAGCGTCGTGACTAGCGGATCGAACACCGGGGAGCTGTTTTTT. The encoded protein is CSVVTSGSNTGELFF.

About this clone: Mismatch with germline at one junction end may stem from a read error. This chain joins TRBV18 and TRBJ2-5; D remains ambiguous. Germline lookup yields CDR1 KGHSH and CDR2 LQKENI. The CDR3 runs 13 residues. CDR3 sequence (DNA): TGTGCCAGCTCATGGAACCACCGCGGCCCTGCGGACTTC. The encoded protein is CASSWNHRGPADF.

J is TRBJ2-7 and V is TRBV7-8, with D tentatively TRBD2 (7 bases). CDR3 length equals 16 residues. The V end lost 1 base, the J end lost 2 bases, and 15 bases lay between the germline ends. Germline values: CDR1 SGHVS, CDR2 FQNEAQ. The CDR3 DNA sequence: TGTGCCAGCAGCTTAGAAGGGGGAGGGGGGACCTACGAGCAGTACTTC. Translating it yields CASSLEGGGGTYEQYF. Filled out from reference TRBV7-8 and TRBJ2-7, the complete variable domain reads GAGVSQSPRYKVAKRGQDVALRCDPISGHVSLFWYQQALGQGPEFLTYFQNEAQLDKSGLPSDRFFAERPEGSVSTLKIQRTQQEDSAVYLCASSLEGGGGTYEQYFGPGTRLTVT.

The gene calls are TRBV29-1 and TRBJ2-7; TRBD1 agrees at 10 bases. The germline V gene encodes CDR1 SQVTM and CDR2 ANQGSEA. J lost 5 bases, V lost 6 bases, and 13 bases had no gene match. The CDR3 consists of 15 residues. The CDR3 sequence is CSVSTPGQGSDEQYF. CDR3 DNA: TGCAGCGTCTCAACTCCGGGACAGGGGAGTGACGAGCAGTACTTC.

The chain combines TRBV11-3 with TRBJ2-3, with 8 bases identical to TRBD2. The germline V gene has CDR1 SGHNT and CDR2 YENEEA. The junction had 7 bases not matched to a gene; V was cut back by 3 bases and J by 2 bases. This CDR3 has 16 residues. The CDR3 region has the DNA TGTGCCAGCAGCTTTTCTAGCGGGCCAAACACAGATACGCAGTATTTT. As protein: CASSFSSGPNTDTQYF.

V usage is TRBV19 and J usage is TRBJ1-2, with a weak D call TRBD1 (5 bases). V shed 5 bases and J shed 8 bases, with 24 bases lying between them. The V gene's germline CDR1 is LNHDA and CDR2 SQIVND (reference sequence). The length of the CDR3 is 16 residues. CDR3 in amino acids: CASSLTDTTRSVGYTF. The DNA for the CDR3 is TGTGCCAGTAGTCTCACGGACACAACTCGGTCGGTCGGCTACACCTTC.

This chain links TRBV6-6 with TRBJ2-7, with 12 bases lining up with TRBD2. The CDR3 consists of 15 residues. Germline CDR1 is MNHNY and CDR2 is SVGAGI (reference sequence). The V gene end was trimmed by 4 bases and the J gene end by 4 bases; junction bases not matched to a gene: 5. CDR3 residues: CASSLRLAGVYEQYF. The CDR3 bases are TGTGCCAGCAGTTTGCGACTAGCGGGAGTATACGAGCAGTACTTC.

About this clone: The same CDR3 can be traced to other DNA sequences in this sample. This chain joins TRBV27 and TRBJ2-1; 7 bases are shared with TRBD2. Germline-derived CDR1 and CDR2 are MNHEY and SMNVEV (reference sequence). Trimming removed 3 bases from V and 1 base from J; junction bases left unmatched: 3. CDR3 length: 15 residues. DNA for the CDR3: TGTGCCAGCAGTTTGCAAGCGGGATCCTACAATGAGCAGTTCTTC. It encodes CASSLQAGSYNEQFF.

The V gene is TRBV5-4, the J gene TRBJ2-7, with 7 bases matching TRBD2. The V segment lost 6 bases and the J segment 4 bases; nucleotides outside the gene matches: 7. This CDR3 region has 13 residues. Germline V gene lookup returns CDR1 SGHNT and CDR2 YYREEE (reference sequence). CDR3 bases: TGTGCCAGCAACAGCGGGAACGCTTACGAGCAGTACTTC. This sequence encodes CASNSGNAYEQYF.

The chain carries TRBV10-3 and TRBJ2-7; D might be TRBD1 (5 bases). Germline CDR1 reads ENHRY; CDR2 reads SYGVKD. The V and J ends lost 8 bases and 9 bases respectively, with 17 bases between them. CDR3 length: 12 residues. CDR3 sequence: CAIAEQVRGQYF. Written as DNA, the CDR3 is TGTGCCATCGCAGAACAGGTCCGTGGGCAGTACTTC.

The chain uses TRBV28 and TRBJ1-2; a weak D match, TRBD1 (5 bases). From germline, CDR1 is MDHEN and CDR2 SYDVKM. The CDR3 sequence is 13 residues long. V lost 7 bases and J lost 4, with 13 bases in between. The CDR3 region is CASTPQTVYGYTF. CDR3 in DNA: TGTGCCAGCACCCCCCAGACAGTCTATGGCTACACCTTC.

The rearrangement joins TRBV7-9 to TRBJ2-4, with D possibly being TRBD1 (5 bases). The ends were cut back, 2 bases at V and 1 base at J, with 12 bases in the middle. The CDR3 sequence is 16 residues long. Per germline, CDR1 SEHNR and CDR2 FQNEAQ (reference sequence). DNA of the CDR3: TGTGCCAGCAGCTTAAGTGGGGCGACGGCCAAAAACATTCAGTACTTC. This translates into CASSLSGATAKNIQYF.

The chain combines TRBV5-8 with TRBJ2-5; D possibly uses TRBD1 or TRBD2 (5 bases each). Germline values: CDR1 SGHTS, CDR2 YDEGEE. This CDR3 has 15 residues. V was cut by 1 base and J by 1 base, with 11 bases left in between. CDR3 region: CASSLKPGTQETQYF. In nucleotides, the CDR3 is TGTGCCAGCAGCTTGAAGCCAGGGACCCAAGAGACCCAGTACTTC. The whole variable domain, remainder taken from reference TRBV5-8 and TRBJ2-5, is EAGVTQSPTHLIKTRGQQATLRCSPISGHTSVYWYQQALGLGLQFLLWYDEGEERNRGNFPPRFSGRQFPNYSSELNVNALELEDSALYLCASSLKPGTQETQYFGPGTRLLVL.

The J gene is TRBJ2-3, the V gene TRBV28; D call uncertain. This CDR3 has 13 amino acids. V dropped 2 bases and J dropped 6 bases, with 9 bases sitting between them. The germline gives CDR1 MDHEN, CDR2 SYDVKM. Written as DNA, the CDR3 is TGTGCCAGCAGTTTACCCGTTGTCGATACGCAGTATTTT. Residues: CASSLPVVDTQYF.

The chain recombines TRBV19 with TRBJ2-2, with 14 bases aligning to TRBD2. CDR3 size: 17 residues. J lost 7 bases, V lost 6 bases, and 10 bases had no gene match. The germline V gene encodes CDR1 LNHDA and CDR2 SQIVND (reference sequence). CDR3 sequence reads: CASRGLTSGRAFGELFF. Here the CDR3 DNA reads TGTGCCAGTAGGGGCCTGACTAGCGGGAGGGCCTTCGGGGAGCTGTTTTTT.

The CDR3 loop is CASSEYALTGGPRYEQYF. For the CDR3, the DNA is TGTGCCAGCAGTGAGTATGCCCTAACGGGAGGGCCGCGGTACGAGCAGTACTTC. V usage is TRBV6-1 and J usage is TRBJ2-7, with 8 nucleotides matching TRBD2. The CDR3 runs 18 residues. The germline CDR1 and CDR2 sequences are MNHNS and SASEGT. Trimming cost V 3 bases and J 4 bases; bases outside gene matches: 17.

In regard to this clone: This sample also contains other DNA sequences that code for the same CDR3. The genes are TRBV7-9 and TRBJ2-7, with 7 bases identical to TRBD1. The V segment lost 1 base and the J segment 0 bases; nucleotides outside the gene matches: 3. From germline, CDR1 is SEHNR and CDR2 FQNEAQ (reference sequence). The CDR3 loop spans 15 amino acids. CDR3 region: CASSLGQGVSYEQYF. CDR3 coding DNA: TGTGCCAGCAGCTTAGGTCAGGGGGTCTCCTACGAGCAGTACTTC.